The 12 T cell receptor beta chains listed next were all sequenced from one sample in a study of CD8 T cells in ankylosing spondylitis. Study-wide findings and caveats: A TCR beta motif made of 7 to 9 highly homologous variants seemed typical of ankylosing spondylitis blood.

From the 5' RACE reads, TCRdb called clonotypes with MiXCR, one entry per CDR3 protein. The table includes about 420,000 distinct CDR3 sequences, approximately 20% detected once. Antigens of these TCRs are unknown. Sample: blood, either unsorted or a sorted T cell fraction (not recorded which). These TCRs come from a male donor with ankylosing spondylitis.

The chain employs TRBV11-3 and TRBJ2-2; a weak D match, TRBD2 (5 bases). V was clipped by 8 bases and J by 0 bases, with 10 bases between them. The CDR3 length is 14 residues. Germline V gene sequence: CDR1 SGHNT, CDR2 YENEEA. CDR3 nucleotides: TGTGCCAGCCTCCGGGAACCGAACACCGGGGAGCTGTTTTTT. Its translation is CASLREPNTGELFF.

The chain is built from TRBV5-6 and TRBJ2-2; the match to TRBD1 covers 7 bases. Germline loops: CDR1 SGHDT, CDR2 YYEEEE. The V and J ends lost 4 bases and 1 base, in that order; junction bases with no gene match: 7. CDR3 length: 16 amino acids. This CDR3 is CASSRDRLMNTGELFF. The CDR3, as DNA: TGTGCCAGCAGCAGGGACAGATTAATGAACACCGGGGAGCTGTTTTTT.

The rearrangement uses TRBV25-1 and TRBJ1-6; 9 nucleotides line up with TRBD1. The CDR3 extends over 16 amino acids. Germline loops: CDR1 MGHDK, CDR2 SYGVNS. After removal of 3 bases from V and 9 bases from J, the junction contained 9 bases not matched to a gene. The CDR3 loop is CASSELGQGKGSPLHF. In DNA, the CDR3 is TGTGCCAGCAGTGAGTTAGGACAGGGGAAGGGTTCACCCCTCCACTTT.

The chain carries TRBV5-1 and TRBJ1-6, with D perhaps matching TRBD1 (5 bases). CDR3 length: 15 residues. Germline V lookup: CDR1 SGHRS, CDR2 YFSETQ. The V gene lost 0 bases and the J gene lost 3 bases, with 7 bases spanning the gap. CDR3 sequence: CASSLETVYNSPLHF. CDR3 sequence (DNA): TGCGCCAGCAGCTTGGAGACAGTCTATAATTCACCCCTCCACTTT.

This clonotype has only a few counts. The V gene is TRBV5-1, the J gene TRBJ2-1; D is possibly TRBD2 (6 bases). V was pared by 2 bases and J by 1 base, with 10 bases between. Germline CDR1 reads SGHRS; CDR2 reads YFSETQ. The CDR3 is 15 amino acids. The CDR3 DNA sequence: TGCGCCAGCAGCTTTCGGGAGAGATCCTACAATGAGCAGTTCTTC. This translates into CASSFRERSYNEQFF.

This clonotype was recorded at least ten times. The V and J genes are TRBV6-1 and TRBJ1-1; TRBD1 aligns across 8 bases. Germline lookup yields CDR1 MNHNS and CDR2 SASEGT. The V gene end was trimmed by 6 bases and the J gene end by 5 bases; junction bases not matched to a gene: 14. The CDR3 is 16 amino acids. The CDR3 nucleotides are TGTGCCAGCAGCCGAGGACAGGGAAAATTATCGACTGAAGCTTTCTTT. Translation gives CASSRGQGKLSTEAFF.

The chain couples TRBV14 to TRBJ2-2, with a weak D call TRBD1 (5 bases). CDR1 and CDR2 from the germline V gene are SGHDN and FVKESK. This CDR3 comprises 16 residues. Trimming stripped 2 bases from V and 0 bases from J, with 10 bases between. CDR3 coding DNA: TGTGCCAGCAGCCAATGGTGGGGCCCGAACACCGGGGAGCTGTTTTTT. Translating it yields CASSQWWGPNTGELFF.

As to this clonotype: A read error is possible here, since a much larger clone lies one base away. The chain carries TRBV9 and TRBJ2-3; perhaps TRBD2 as D (5 bases). The CDR3 extends over 15 amino acids. V was cut by 0 bases and J by 2 bases, with 10 bases left in between. Looked up from germline, CDR1 is SGDLS and CDR2 is YYNGEE. The CDR3 bases are TGTGCCAGCAGCGTAGTGCCGGGAACCACAGATACGCAGTATTTT. Its translation is CASSVVPGTTDTQYF.

The V gene is TRBV7-9, the J gene TRBJ1-6; D is unresolved. The V end lost 3 bases, the J end lost 8 bases, and 11 bases lay between the germline ends. This CDR3 is built from 14 residues. CDR1 SEHNR and CDR2 FQNEAQ come from the germline V gene (reference sequence). DNA of the CDR3: TGTGCCAGCAGCTTCACGGGTGGGGATTCACCCCTCCACTTT. As protein: CASSFTGGDSPLHF. The whole variable domain, filled in from reference TRBV7-9 and TRBJ1-6, reads DTGVSQNPRHKITKRGQNVTFRCDPISEHNRLYWYRQTLGQGPEFLTYFQNEAQLEKSRLLSDRFSAERPKGSFSTLEIQRTEQGDSAMYLCASSFTGGDSPLHFGNGTRLTVT.

This clonotype was detected only a few times. The chain uses TRBV20-1 and TRBJ1-1, with 12 positions matching TRBD1. The CDR3 consists of 17 residues. Germline V gene lookup returns CDR1 DFQATT and CDR2 SNEGSKA (reference sequence). The J segment lost 3 bases and the V segment lost 0 bases, leaving 8 bases of the junction unmatched. The CDR3 DNA is TGCAGTGCTAGAGACCAGGGGACAGGGGGCGCGGACACTGAAGCTTTCTTT. Amino acid sequence: CSARDQGTGGADTEAFF.

This chain connects TRBV7-2 to TRBJ2-2, with D tentatively TRBD1 (6 bases). CDR3 length: 14 amino acids. Trimming took 5 bases from V and 7 from J, leaving 14 bases between them. Germline CDR1 reads SGHTA; CDR2 reads FQGNSA. CDR3 loop: CASSLNRVDGELFF. CDR3 nucleotide sequence: TGTGCCAGCAGCCTAAACAGGGTTGACGGGGAGCTGTTTTTT.

The chain combines TRBV20-1 with TRBJ2-1, with 9 bases aligning to TRBD2. Trimming at V came to 6 bases and at J to 3 bases, leaving 15 bases not matched to a gene. The length of the CDR3 is 17 residues. Germline values: CDR1 DFQATT, CDR2 SNEGSKA (reference sequence). The CDR3 region has the DNA TGCAGTGCCCACACGTGGCAGGGACTAGCTAGCTACAATGAGCAGTTCTTC. The encoded protein is CSAHTWQGLASYNEQFF.